This TCR beta chain originates from a study of tumor-infiltrating lymphocytes in primary liver carcinoma. About the research overall: Enrolled patients were male and female, aged 30 to 69 years. General study points: A fraction of only about 7.5-25% of top clones appeared in all five tumor regions.

The table lists this clonotype with many counts. The antigen remains undetermined. Without any cell sorting, roughly 20-33 mg of bulk tissue yielded co-extracted RNA and DNA. Cases comprised patients with primary liver carcinoma who received surgical resection. A primer in the constant region served to generate TCR beta cDNA from roughly 520 ng of total RNA. Generation of the TCR beta libraries relied on three nested multiplex PCR rounds using slightly modified ARM-PCR. Researchers ran the first two PCR rounds for roughly 11 cycles each with TRBV1-TRBV30 forward primers and a C-beta reverse primer. In TCRdb, the multiplex PCR reads were re-called with MiXCR into one record per CDR3 protein. The sample contains roughly 120,000 distinct CDR3 sequences, 60% to 80% of which appear only once. Trimming cost V 6 bases and J 2 bases, with 22 bases left between them. This CDR3 has 17 residues. Per germline, CDR1 MNHNS and CDR2 SASEGT.

This clonotype originated in a woman aged 55-69 years with primary liver carcinoma and hepatitis B virus infection. The sequenced material came from liver tumor tissue from sampling region 3. Subset noted: tumor region T3, left-lateral pole. The chain uses TRBV6-1 and TRBJ2-5, with D hard to call. CDR3 bases: TGTGCCAGCAGGACCCCGGTGGCAGCTACCCGTCAAGAGACCCAGTACTTC. The encoded protein is CASRTPVAATRQETQYF.